The 30 T cell receptor beta chains given below trace back to one sample, sequenced in a study of blood T cells in healthy people across ages. Using a J-beta primer mix together with a sample-barcoded 5' primer, a second PCR was run for roughly 6 to 12 cycles. TCRdb used MiXCR to reprocess the 5' RACE reads, holding one entry per CDR3 protein. The table lists 650,000 to 900,000 distinct CDR3 sequences, 62% of them singletons. Sequencing was performed on blood. The receptors were gathered from a man aged 30 to 45 in good health.

This clonotype was detected only a few times. The rearrangement links TRBV6-5 to TRBJ1-2; possibly TRBD1 for D (5 bases). This CDR3 region has 12 residues. Trimming shortened V by 5 bases and J by 8 bases, and 12 bases separated the two germline ends. The germline gives CDR1 MNHEY, CDR2 SVGAGI. As DNA, the CDR3 is TGTGCCAGCAGTCAGAACCCAGGGGGCTACACCTTC. As protein: CASSQNPGGYTF.

The rearrangement uses TRBV2 and TRBJ2-1, with D possibly TRBD1 on 7 matching bases. Deletions cut 8 bases from V and 10 bases from J, with 21 bases between. CDR3 length equals 14 residues. Germline V gives CDR1 SNHLY, CDR2 FYNNEI. The CDR3 reads CASSRLAQGEEQFF. In DNA, the CDR3 is TGTGCCAGCTCCAGGCTAGCGCAGGGGGAAGAGCAGTTCTTC. The variable domain in full, completed from reference TRBV2 and TRBJ2-1, reads EPEVTQTPSHQVTQMGQEVILRCVPISNHLYFYWYRQILGQKVEFLVSFYNNEISEKSEIFDDQFSVERPDGSNFTLKIRSTKLEDSAMYFCASSRLAQGEEQFFGPGTRLTVL.

This clonotype was seen only a few times. The V call is TRBV7-2, the J call TRBJ2-5; D may correspond to TRBD1 or TRBD2 (6 bases each). This CDR3 has 14 residues. Trimming stripped 7 bases from V and 4 bases from J, with 16 bases between. Per the germline V gene, CDR1 is SGHTA and CDR2 is FQGNSA. The CDR3 DNA is TGTGCCAGCACCCTTAGTTGGGGGGCAGAGACCCAGTACTTC. This encodes CASTLSWGAETQYF.

J is TRBJ2-3 and V is TRBV3-1; perhaps TRBD1 as D (6 bases). V lost 2 bases and J lost 5, with 8 bases in between. Germline CDR1 is LGHDT and CDR2 is YNNKEL (reference sequence). This CDR3 has 13 amino acids. CDR3: CASSQSDRDTQYF. DNA for the CDR3: TGTGCCAGCAGCCAATCGGACAGAGATACGCAGTATTTT.

This chain's CDR3 is CSAPPDGAKNIQYF. DNA of the CDR3: TGCAGTGCTCCACCTGATGGGGCCAAAAACATTCAGTACTTC. The V gene is TRBV20-1, the J gene TRBJ2-4; D not certain. V was trimmed by 5 bases and J by 1 base, leaving 12 bases between them. Looked up from germline, CDR1 is DFQATT and CDR2 is SNEGSKA (reference sequence). The CDR3 has 14 residues.

This clonotype has ten or more counts. This chain connects TRBV13 to TRBJ1-6, with 7 positions matching TRBD1. CDR3 size: 16 residues. CDR1 is PRHDT and CDR2 is FYEKMQ in the germline V gene (reference sequence). The V and J ends lost 5 bases and 3 bases, in that order; junction bases with no gene match: 7. DNA of the CDR3: TGTGCCAGCAGCCGCCAACAGGGGAGCTATAATTCACCCCTCCACTTT. The encoded protein is CASSRQQGSYNSPLHF. Based on the CDR3 plus reference TRBV13 and TRBJ1-6, the full variable domain is AAGVIQSPRHLIKEKRETATLKCYPIPRHDTVYWYQQGPGQDPQFLISFYEKMQSDKGSIPDRFSAQQFSDYHSELNMSSLELGDSALYFCASSRQQGSYNSPLHFGNGTRLTVT.

V gene TRBV6-2 or TRBV6-3 combines with J gene TRBJ2-1; no clear D gene. Trimming cost V 5 bases and J 12 bases, with 14 bases left between them. The length of the CDR3 is 12 residues. Germline V gives CDR1 MNHEY, CDR2 SVGEGT. This CDR3 is CASSAPGPRQFF. In nucleotides, the CDR3 is TGTGCCAGCAGTGCCCCGGGTCCCCGGCAGTTCTTC.

The chain has TRBV27 and TRBJ2-5; D might be TRBD1 or TRBD2, each matching 5 bases. The J call may not be correct, given that the DNA end is closer to TRBJ2-7. This CDR3 spans 14 amino acids. Germline V gene lookup returns CDR1 MNHEY and CDR2 SMNVEV (reference sequence). The CDR3: CASSLGPQNHEQYF. The CDR3 DNA reads TGTGCCAGCAGTCTGGGACCCCAAAACCACGAGCAGTACTTC.

This clonotype was recorded once. The chain carries TRBV7-2 and TRBJ2-4; possible D gene TRBD1, 5 bases. Near its end, the DNA agrees better with TRBJ2-5, so the J call may be wrong. Germline loops: CDR1 SGHTA, CDR2 FQGNSA. The CDR3 has 15 residues. CDR3: CASSLWGRNQETQYF. The CDR3 nucleotides read TGTGCCAGCAGCTTATGGGGCAGGAACCAAGAGACCCAGTACTTC.

The V and J genes are TRBV12-3 or TRBV12-4 and TRBJ2-2; possibly TRBD2 for D (5 bases). V lost 5 bases, J lost 5 bases, and 18 bases lay in between. The CDR3 loop spans 16 amino acids. The DNA of the CDR3 is TGTGCCAGCAGTCCCGGAGTGACTATCCCAACCGGGGAGCTGTTTTTT. Translating gives CASSPGVTIPTGELFF.

CDR3 DNA sequence: TGTGCCAGCAGGACTAGCCCGGAGACCCAGTACTTC. It specifies CASRTSPETQYF. The rearrangement joins TRBV6-6 to TRBJ2-5; TRBD2 aligns across 7 bases. This CDR3 has 12 residues. V shed 6 bases and J 5 bases; nucleotides not matched to a gene: 3. Germline V lookup: CDR1 MNHNY, CDR2 SVGAGI (reference sequence).

The gene calls are TRBV20-1 and TRBJ1-5; TRBD1 matches at 9 bases. From germline, CDR1 is DFQATT and CDR2 SNEGSKA (reference sequence). Losses at the gene ends were 1 base for V and 4 bases for J; bases not matched to a gene: 5. This CDR3 has 15 amino acids. The CDR3 DNA is TGCAGTGCTAGAGCCTCGGACAGGGGAAATCAGCCCCAGCATTTT. Translated, it gives CSARASDRGNQPQHF.

This clonotype was counted only a few times. J is TRBJ2-4 and V is TRBV6-5; 7 bases map to TRBD1. The DNA end favors TRBJ2-5, so the J call may be wrong. The CDR3 totals 15 residues. Germline-derived CDR1 and CDR2 are MNHEY and SVGAGI. The CDR3 is CASSYRGRERETQYF. CDR3 bases: TGTGCCAGCAGTTACAGGGGGCGCGAGAGAGAGACCCAGTACTTC.

V gene TRBV29-1 combines with J gene TRBJ1-2, with unresolved D. Between the trimmed V and J ends, which lost 4 bases and 0 bases, there was a span of 12 bases. This CDR3 is 14 amino acids long. CDR1 SQVTM and CDR2 ANQGSEA come from the germline V gene. The CDR3 sequence is CSVGGPFTNYGYTF. The CDR3 nucleotides read TGCAGCGTTGGTGGACCCTTCACTAACTATGGCTACACCTTC.

V gene TRBV28 combines with J gene TRBJ2-7, with 9 bases fitting TRBD1. V trimming: 6 bases; J trimming: 4 bases; junction bases outside the gene matches: 4. Germline values: CDR1 MDHEN, CDR2 SYDVKM. This CDR3 is 13 amino acids long. The CDR3 coding sequence is TGTGCCAGCAGGGGACAGGGTATTTACGAGCAGTACTTC. Amino acid sequence: CASRGQGIYEQYF.

V is TRBV4-3 and J is TRBJ2-6; D might be TRBD2 (6 bases). The CDR3 contains 17 residues. The germline gives CDR1 LGHNA, CDR2 YSLEER. V gave up 2 bases and J gave up 5 bases, with 16 bases separating them. The DNA for the CDR3 is TGCGCCAGCAGCCAAAACCGGGGGTCGCACTGGGCCAACGTCCTGACTTTC. This sequence encodes CASSQNRGSHWANVLTF.

The V and J genes are TRBV29-1 and TRBJ2-7, with D possibly being TRBD2 (6 bases). Germline values: CDR1 SQVTM, CDR2 ANQGSEA. Trimming removed 8 bases at V and 6 bases at J, with 14 bases between. The CDR3 has 11 residues. Written as DNA, the CDR3 is TGCAGCACCTGTCTGGGACTCGAGCAGTACTTC. Translated, it gives CSTCLGLEQYF.

The chain combines TRBV4-3 with TRBJ1-2; 10 nucleotides line up with TRBD1. Germline V gives CDR1 LGHNA, CDR2 YSLEER. There are 17 residues in the CDR3. Unmatched junction bases numbered 9, after V lost 0 bases and J lost 5 bases. Written as DNA, the CDR3 is TGCGCCAGCAGCCAAGATTCGGGGGACAGGGGTTTTTATGGCTACACCTTC. It translates to CASSQDSGDRGFYGYTF.

V and J are TRBV9 and TRBJ1-1; the D is unclear. The V and J ends lost 0 bases and 2 bases respectively, with 8 bases between them. CDR3 size: 14 residues. The germline V gene has CDR1 SGDLS and CDR2 YYNGEE. The CDR3 DNA reads as TGTGCCAGCAGCGTAGCACAGCCTAACACTGAAGCTTTCTTT. It translates to CASSVAQPNTEAFF.

This clonotype was counted a few times. J is TRBJ1-1 and V is TRBV6-5; no firm D call. V was clipped by 6 bases and J by 1 base, with 9 bases between them. CDR3 length equals 13 residues. The V gene's germline CDR1 is MNHEY and CDR2 SVGAGI. The CDR3 bases are TGTGCCAGCAGCCTCGTCCCGAACACTGAAGCTTTCTTT. This translates into CASSLVPNTEAFF.

The chain employs TRBV29-1 and TRBJ1-2; D not certain. CDR1 and CDR2 from the germline V gene are SQVTM and ANQGSEA. This CDR3 is built from 11 residues. V was shortened by 7 bases and J by 12 bases, with 18 bases between the two germline ends. The CDR3, as DNA: TGCAGCGGCCGGCGGGGAGAAGGCCACACCTTC. It is translated as CSGRRGEGHTF.

This clonotype has a handful of counts. The V call is TRBV7-2, the J call TRBJ2-3, with TRBD2 matching over 14 bases. The junction had 7 bases not matched to a gene; V was cut back by 5 bases and J by 6 bases. Germline loops: CDR1 SGHTA, CDR2 FQGNSA. The CDR3 spans 16 residues. CDR3 amino acids: CASSARLAGGEDTQYF. Here the CDR3 DNA reads TGTGCCAGCAGCGCCCGACTAGCGGGGGGGGAGGATACGCAGTATTTT.

V and J are TRBV6-5 and TRBJ1-5; perhaps TRBD1 as D (5 bases). V gave up 4 bases and J gave up 0 bases, with 10 bases separating them. The CDR3 length is 15 residues. Germline assignment: CDR1 MNHEY and CDR2 SVGAGI. CDR3 DNA: TGTGCCAGCAGTTTGGCAGGGCGTAGCAATCAGCCCCAGCATTTT. This codes for CASSLAGRSNQPQHF.

The V and J genes are TRBV12-3 or TRBV12-4 and TRBJ1-2; tentative D call: TRBD1 (5 bases). The CDR3 contains 15 residues. V was shortened by 5 bases and J by 6 bases, with 19 bases between the two germline ends. CDR3: CASSGRLQAPDGYTF. The CDR3 DNA reads TGTGCCAGCAGTGGGCGCCTACAGGCTCCGGATGGCTACACCTTC.

The chain recombines TRBV7-2 with TRBJ2-5; D remains ambiguous. This CDR3 region has 12 residues. Germline assignment: CDR1 SGHTA and CDR2 FQGNSA. V was clipped by 4 bases and J by 7 bases, with 10 bases between them. The CDR3 loop is CASSSPPGTQYF. CDR3 in DNA: TGTGCCAGCAGCTCTCCGCCAGGGACCCAGTACTTC.

V usage is TRBV25-1 and J usage is TRBJ2-7; D perhaps matches TRBD2 (5 bases). The end of the DNA fits TRBJ2-5 better, so the J call may be wrong. There are 14 residues in the CDR3. The germline gives CDR1 MGHDK, CDR2 SYGVNS. The chain's CDR3 is CATSWEQTMETQYF. CDR3 DNA: TGTGCCACCTCGTGGGAGCAAACTATGGAGACCCAGTACTTC.

The chain links TRBV4-1 to TRBJ2-3; TRBD1 matches 9 bases. V was clipped by 4 bases and J by 0 bases; unmatched bases: 5. Per the germline V gene, CDR1 is MGHRA and CDR2 is YSYEKL. The CDR3 is made up of 16 amino acids. CDR3 sequence: CASSPGQGFSTDTQYF. As DNA, the CDR3 is TGCGCCAGCAGCCCGGGACAGGGATTTAGCACAGATACGCAGTATTTT.

The V gene is TRBV25-1, the J gene TRBJ2-1; perhaps TRBD1 as D (5 bases). V was clipped by 7 bases and J by 3 bases, with 16 bases between them. The CDR3 sequence is 15 residues long. The germline V gene encodes CDR1 MGHDK and CDR2 SYGVNS. CDR3: CASMKGQGLYNEQFF. The CDR3 bases are TGTGCCAGCATGAAAGGGCAGGGCCTCTACAATGAGCAGTTCTTC.

CDR3 residues: CASTLTGPSYEQYF. CDR3 bases: TGTGCCAGCACCTTGACGGGGCCATCCTACGAGCAGTACTTC. The rearrangement joins TRBV12-3 or TRBV12-4 to TRBJ2-7; perhaps D is TRBD1 or TRBD2 (5 bases each). This CDR3 is 14 amino acids long. V lost 7 bases, J lost 1 base, and 14 bases lay in between.

The chain joins TRBV7-6 to TRBJ2-4, with unresolved D. The J call may be in error: the DNA end matches TRBJ2-7 better. CDR1 is SGHVS, CDR2 FNYEAQ, per germline. The CDR3 consists of 13 residues. In DNA form, the CDR3 reads TGTGCCAGCAGCTTAGCTAAAAGCTACGAGCAGTACTTC. Its protein is CASSLAKSYEQYF.